This T cell receptor beta chain was documented in a study of blood T cell repertoires in COVID-19. The wider study: Both acute and convalescent COVID-19 samples were obtained from the United States, Italy and Spain. PBMCs, B-cell-depleted T cells, or T cells were the source of the cDNA or gDNA that made up the material.

In the authors' methods: Scientists estimated how many nucleated cells there were by amplifying reference gene primers. Some clones are missing from TCRdb's copy, which holds only in-frame ones; the method was immunoSEQ multiplex PCR. The V and J calls and clone size come from that table; D and trimming were worked out from the DNA. This sample carries more than 80,000 clones, 70% to 80% of them seen once, and the ten largest clones take about 15%. Germline CDR1 and CDR2: KGHSH and LQKENI. The CDR3 extends over 14 amino acids. Trimming removed 2 bases from V and 0 bases from J, with 8 bases in between.

The TCR originated in a human donor in a cohort sampled during active COVID-19. Sequencing was performed on peripheral blood. V is TRBV18 and J is TRBJ2-7; TRBD2 is a possible D gene (5 bases). The CDR3 region has the DNA TGTGCCAGCTCACCAGGACTGGACTCCTACGAGCAGTACTTC. Its protein is CASSPGLDSYEQYF.